This T cell receptor (beta chain) was retrieved from a study of type 1 regulatory T cells. Overall study: T-allo10 is an in vitro-generated, Tr1-enriched CD4 T cell product specific for alloantigen.

The CDR3 spans 14 residues. Germline V gene lookup returns CDR1 SGHKS and CDR2 YYEKEE (reference sequence). The germline V and J ends were trimmed by 2 bases and 6 bases, with 12 bases remaining between them. This clonotype was counted between two and nine times. MiXCR, applied by TCRdb to the reads, yields one record per CDR3 protein. The sample has some 90,000 distinct CDR3 sequences, about a third seen once. V and J are TRBV5-5 and TRBJ2-1, with D unresolved. Sequenced input: CD4+ T cells, either the whole sample or a sorted fraction (not recorded which). This receptor was taken from a human donor in good health. DNA for the CDR3: TGTGCCAGCAGCTTTGTCCCCTTGAGCAATGAGCAGTTCTTC. This encodes CASSFVPLSNEQFF. Filled out from reference TRBV5-5 and TRBJ2-1, the complete variable domain reads DAGVTQSPTHLIKTRGQQVTLRCSPISGHKSVSWYQQVLGQGPQFIFQYYEKEERGRGNFPDRFSARQFPNYSSELNVNALLLGDSALYLCASSFVPLSNEQFFGPGTRLTVL.